A few counts support the clone carrying this T cell receptor beta chain. Its antigen is still unknown. TCR beta cDNA libraries included unique molecular identifiers. MiXCR, applied by TCRdb to the PCR reads, yields one record per CDR3 protein. The sample has approximately 350,000 distinct CDR3 sequences, less than 40% seen once. The CDR3 loop spans 17 amino acids. Germline V lookup: CDR1 MGHRA, CDR2 YSYEKL. The V and J ends lost 3 bases and 6 bases respectively, with 24 bases between them. The sample belongs to a study of post-analysis software for immune sequencing data. Background on the study: Clinical courses comprised relapsing-remitting, secondary progressive and progressive-relapsing multiple sclerosis. The study, taken as a whole, reports: Controls had lower frequencies than patients of about five TRBV segments, which included TRBV5-6, TRBV5-1 and TRBV20-1. Same-batch preparations were strongly co-clustered by F measure. Diversity measured as normalized Chao1 was significantly lower in multiple sclerosis patients than in controls.

The sequence derives from a girl aged 10 to 17 with multiple sclerosis. The sample was blood. This chain joins TRBV4-1 and TRBJ2-7; D may correspond to TRBD1 or TRBD2 (5 bases each). The DNA of the CDR3 is TGCGCCAGCAGCCAGAACCCGGGACCCACCACCGGAGGCGAGCAGTACTTC. Its translation: CASSQNPGPTTGGEQYF.